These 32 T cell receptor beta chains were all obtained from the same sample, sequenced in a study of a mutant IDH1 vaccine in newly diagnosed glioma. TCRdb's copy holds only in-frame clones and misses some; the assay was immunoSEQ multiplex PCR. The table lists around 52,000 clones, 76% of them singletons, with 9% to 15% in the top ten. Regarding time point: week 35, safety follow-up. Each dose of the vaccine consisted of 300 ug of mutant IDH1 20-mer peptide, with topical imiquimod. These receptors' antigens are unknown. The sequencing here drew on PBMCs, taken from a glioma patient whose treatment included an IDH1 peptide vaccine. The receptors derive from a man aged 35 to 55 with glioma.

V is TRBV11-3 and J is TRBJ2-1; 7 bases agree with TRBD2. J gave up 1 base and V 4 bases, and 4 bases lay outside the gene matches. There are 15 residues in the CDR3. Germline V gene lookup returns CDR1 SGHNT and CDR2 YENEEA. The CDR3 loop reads CASSSQAGSYNEQFF. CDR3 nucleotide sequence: TGTGCCAGCAGCTCGCAAGCGGGGTCCTACAATGAGCAGTTCTTC.

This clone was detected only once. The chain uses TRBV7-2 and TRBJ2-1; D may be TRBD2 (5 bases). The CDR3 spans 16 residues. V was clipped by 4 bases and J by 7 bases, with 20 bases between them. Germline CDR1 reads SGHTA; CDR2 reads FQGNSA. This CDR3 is CASSSQRTATGNEQFF. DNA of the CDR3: TGTGCCAGCAGCTCACAGCGGACTGCTACGGGGAATGAGCAGTTCTTC.

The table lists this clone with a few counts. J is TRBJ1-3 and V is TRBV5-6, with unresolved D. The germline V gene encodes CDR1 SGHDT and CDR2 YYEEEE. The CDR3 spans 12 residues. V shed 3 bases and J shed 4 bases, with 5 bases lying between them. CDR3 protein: CASSWRGNTIYF. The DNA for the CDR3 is TGTGCCAGCAGCTGGCGAGGAAACACCATATATTTT. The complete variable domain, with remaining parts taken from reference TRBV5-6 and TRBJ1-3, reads DAGVTQSPTHLIKTRGQQVTLRCSPKSGHDTVSWYQQALGQGPQFIFQYYEEEERQRGNFPDRFSGHQFPNYSSELNVNALLLGDSALYLCASSWRGNTIYFGEGSWLTVV.

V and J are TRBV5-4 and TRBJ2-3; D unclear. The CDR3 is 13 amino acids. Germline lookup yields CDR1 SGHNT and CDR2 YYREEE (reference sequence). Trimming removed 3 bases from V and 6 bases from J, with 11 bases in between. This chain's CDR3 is CASSSRSPDTQYF. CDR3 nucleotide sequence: TGTGCCAGCAGCTCGAGGTCCCCCGATACGCAGTATTTT. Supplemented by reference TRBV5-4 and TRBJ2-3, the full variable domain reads ETGVTQSPTHLIKTRGQQVTLRCSSQSGHNTVSWYQQALGQGPQFIFQYYREEENGRGNFPPRFSGLQFPNYSSELNVNALELDDSALYLCASSSRSPDTQYFGPGTRLTVL.

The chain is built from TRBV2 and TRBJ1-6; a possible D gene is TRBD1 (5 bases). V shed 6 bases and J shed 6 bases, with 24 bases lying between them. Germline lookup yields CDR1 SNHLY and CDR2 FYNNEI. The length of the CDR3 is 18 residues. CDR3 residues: CASRDSEYPSGGNSPLHF. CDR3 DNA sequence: TGTGCCAGCAGAGACAGCGAGTATCCCTCTGGGGGTAATTCACCCCTCCACTTT.

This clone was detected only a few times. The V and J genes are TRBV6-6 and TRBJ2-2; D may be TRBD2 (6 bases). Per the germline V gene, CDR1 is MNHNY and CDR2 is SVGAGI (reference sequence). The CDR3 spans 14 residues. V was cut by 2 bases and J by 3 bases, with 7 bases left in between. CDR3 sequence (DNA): TGTGCCAGCAGTTACCAGCGGGACACCGGGGAGCTGTTTTTT. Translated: CASSYQRDTGELFF.

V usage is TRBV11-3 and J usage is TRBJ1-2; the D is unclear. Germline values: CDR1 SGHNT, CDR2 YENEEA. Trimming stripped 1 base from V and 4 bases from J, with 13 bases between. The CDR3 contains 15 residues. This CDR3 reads CASSLAPGPIYGYTF. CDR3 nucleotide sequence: TGTGCCAGCAGCTTAGCGCCCGGGCCCATCTATGGCTACACCTTC.

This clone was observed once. Here the CDR3 DNA reads TGTGCCAGCAGCATGGGGACACCTGCTAACTATGGCTACACCTTC. It specifies CASSMGTPANYGYTF. V usage is TRBV5-4 and J usage is TRBJ1-2; possibly TRBD1 for D (6 bases). CDR1 is SGHNT and CDR2 is YYREEE in the germline V gene (reference sequence). There are 15 residues in the CDR3. Trimming shortened V by 4 bases and J by 0 bases, and 13 bases separated the two germline ends.

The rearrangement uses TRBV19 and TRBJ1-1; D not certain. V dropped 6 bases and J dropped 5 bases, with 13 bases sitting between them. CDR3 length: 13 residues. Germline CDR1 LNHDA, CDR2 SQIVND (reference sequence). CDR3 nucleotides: TGTGCCAGTAGCCAAACGACGGGGACTGAAGCTTTCTTT. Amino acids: CASSQTTGTEAFF.

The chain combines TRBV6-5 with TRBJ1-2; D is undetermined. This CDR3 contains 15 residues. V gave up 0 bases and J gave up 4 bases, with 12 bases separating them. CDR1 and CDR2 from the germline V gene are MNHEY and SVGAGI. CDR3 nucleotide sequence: TGTGCCAGCAGTTACTCGCTGGTACCGGGCTATGGCTACACCTTC. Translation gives CASSYSLVPGYGYTF.

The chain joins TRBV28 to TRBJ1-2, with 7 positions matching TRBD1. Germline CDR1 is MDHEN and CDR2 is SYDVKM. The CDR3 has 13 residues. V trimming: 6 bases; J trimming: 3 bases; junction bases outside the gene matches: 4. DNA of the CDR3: TGTGCCAGCAGCCTTGACAGGGACTATGGCTACACCTTC. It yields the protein CASSLDRDYGYTF.

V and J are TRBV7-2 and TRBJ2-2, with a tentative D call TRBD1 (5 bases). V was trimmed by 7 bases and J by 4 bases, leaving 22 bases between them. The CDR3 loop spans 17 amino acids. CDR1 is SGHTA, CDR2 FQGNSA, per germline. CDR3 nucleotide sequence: TGTGCCAGCACCCTACTTGCCACGCCTCAGGGCACCGGGGAGCTGTTTTTT. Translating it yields CASTLLATPQGTGELFF.

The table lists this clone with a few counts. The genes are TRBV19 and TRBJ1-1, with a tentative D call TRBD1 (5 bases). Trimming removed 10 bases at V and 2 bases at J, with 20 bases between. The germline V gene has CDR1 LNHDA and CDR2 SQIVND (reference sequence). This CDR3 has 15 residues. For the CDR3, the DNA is TGTGCCACCAGGACGGGGCATGTGCGTAACACTGAAGCTTTCTTT. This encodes CATRTGHVRNTEAFF.

The CDR3, as DNA: TGTGCCAGCAGCTTAGGGCAGTCTACTGAAGCTTTCTTT. It is translated as CASSLGQSTEAFF. This chain connects TRBV7-2 to TRBJ1-1; D uncertain. Germline V lookup: CDR1 SGHTA, CDR2 FQGNSA. V lost 1 base, J lost 5 bases, and 8 bases lay in between. The CDR3 is 13 amino acids.

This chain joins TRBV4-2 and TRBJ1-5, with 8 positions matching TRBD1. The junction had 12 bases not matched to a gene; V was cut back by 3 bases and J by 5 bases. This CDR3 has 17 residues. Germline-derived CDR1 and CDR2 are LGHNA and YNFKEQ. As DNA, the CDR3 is TGTGCCAGCAGCCAGATTACCCCAGGGGGCATAGATCAGCCCCAGCATTTT. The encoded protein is CASSQITPGGIDQPQHF.

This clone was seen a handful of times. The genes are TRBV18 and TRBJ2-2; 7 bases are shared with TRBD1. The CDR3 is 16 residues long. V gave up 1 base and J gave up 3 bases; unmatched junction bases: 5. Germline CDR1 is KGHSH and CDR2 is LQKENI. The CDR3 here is CASSPQGAGYTGELFF. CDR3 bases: TGTGCCAGCTCACCACAGGGGGCCGGTTACACCGGGGAGCTGTTTTTT. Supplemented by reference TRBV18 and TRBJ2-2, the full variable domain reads NAGVMQNPRHLVRRRGQEARLRCSPMKGHSHVYWYRQLPEEGLKFMVYLQKENIIDESGMPKERFSAEFPKEGPSILRIQQVVRGDSAAYFCASSPQGAGYTGELFFGEGSRLTVL.

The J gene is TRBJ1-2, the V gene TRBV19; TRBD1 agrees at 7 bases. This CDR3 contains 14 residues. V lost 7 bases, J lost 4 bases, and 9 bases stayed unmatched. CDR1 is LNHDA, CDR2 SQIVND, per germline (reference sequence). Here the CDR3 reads CASNLPGQPYGYTF. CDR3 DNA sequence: TGTGCCAGTAACCTACCGGGACAGCCCTATGGCTACACCTTC.

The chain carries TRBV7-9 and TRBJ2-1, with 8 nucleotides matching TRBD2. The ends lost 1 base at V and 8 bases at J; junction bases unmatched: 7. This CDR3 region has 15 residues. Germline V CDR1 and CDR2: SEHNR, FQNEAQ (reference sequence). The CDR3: CASSLGAGAADEQFF. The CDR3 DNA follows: TGTGCCAGCAGCTTAGGAGCGGGAGCGGCAGATGAGCAGTTCTTC.

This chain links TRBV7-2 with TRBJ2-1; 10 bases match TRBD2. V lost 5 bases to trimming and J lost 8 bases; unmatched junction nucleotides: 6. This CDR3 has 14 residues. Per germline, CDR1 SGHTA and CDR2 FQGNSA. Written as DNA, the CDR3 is TGTGCCAGCAGCCGGACTAGCGGACGGTATGAGCAGTTCTTC. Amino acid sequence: CASSRTSGRYEQFF.

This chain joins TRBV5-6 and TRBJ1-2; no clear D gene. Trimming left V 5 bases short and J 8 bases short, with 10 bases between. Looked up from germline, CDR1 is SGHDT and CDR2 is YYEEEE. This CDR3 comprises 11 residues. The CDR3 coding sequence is TGTGCCAGCAGTTCGCGGTGGGGCTACACCTTC. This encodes CASSSRWGYTF. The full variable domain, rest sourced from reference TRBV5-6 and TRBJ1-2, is DAGVTQSPTHLIKTRGQQVTLRCSPKSGHDTVSWYQQALGQGPQFIFQYYEEEERQRGNFPDRFSGHQFPNYSSELNVNALLLGDSALYLCASSSRWGYTFGSGTRLTVV.

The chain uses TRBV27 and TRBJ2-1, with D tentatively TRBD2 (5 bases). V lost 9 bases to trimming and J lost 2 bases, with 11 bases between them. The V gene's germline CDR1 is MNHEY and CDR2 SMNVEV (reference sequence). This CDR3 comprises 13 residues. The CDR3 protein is CASRPAAYNEQFF. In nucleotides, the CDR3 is TGTGCCAGTAGGCCAGCGGCCTACAATGAGCAGTTCTTC.

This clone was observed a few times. The chain's CDR3 is CASSPQAKNIQYF. CDR3 sequence (DNA): TGTGCCAGCAGTCCGCAGGCCAAAAACATTCAGTACTTC. The rearrangement links TRBV2 to TRBJ2-4; D is ambiguous. The CDR3 loop spans 13 amino acids. V dropped 5 bases and J dropped 1 base, with 6 bases sitting between them. CDR1 SNHLY and CDR2 FYNNEI come from the germline V gene.

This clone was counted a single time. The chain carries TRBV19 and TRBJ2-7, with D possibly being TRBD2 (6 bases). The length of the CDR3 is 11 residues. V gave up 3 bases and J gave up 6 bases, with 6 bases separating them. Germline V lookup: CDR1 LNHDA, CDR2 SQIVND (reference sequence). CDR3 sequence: CASSIGGEQYF. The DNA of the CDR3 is TGTGCCAGTAGTATCGGGGGCGAGCAGTACTTC. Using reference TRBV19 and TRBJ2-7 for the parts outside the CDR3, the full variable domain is DGGITQSPKYLFRKEGQNVTLSCEQNLNHDAMYWYRQDPGQGLRLIYYSQIVNDFQKGDIAEGYSVSREKKESFPLTVTSAQKNPTAFYLCASSIGGEQYFGPGTRLTVT.

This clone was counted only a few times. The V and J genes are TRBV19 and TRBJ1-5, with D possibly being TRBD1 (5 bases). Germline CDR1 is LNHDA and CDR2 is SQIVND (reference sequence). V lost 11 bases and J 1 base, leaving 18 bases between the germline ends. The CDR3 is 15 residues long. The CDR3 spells CASGTDEPSNQPQHF. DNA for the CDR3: TGTGCCTCAGGGACCGACGAACCCAGCAATCAGCCCCAGCATTTT.

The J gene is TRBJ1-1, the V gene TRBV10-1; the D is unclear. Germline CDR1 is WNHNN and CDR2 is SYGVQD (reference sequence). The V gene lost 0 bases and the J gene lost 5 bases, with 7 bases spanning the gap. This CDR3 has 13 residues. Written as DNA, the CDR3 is TGCGCCAGCAGTGAGTCAAGGGATACTGAAGCTTTCTTT. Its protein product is CASSESRDTEAFF.

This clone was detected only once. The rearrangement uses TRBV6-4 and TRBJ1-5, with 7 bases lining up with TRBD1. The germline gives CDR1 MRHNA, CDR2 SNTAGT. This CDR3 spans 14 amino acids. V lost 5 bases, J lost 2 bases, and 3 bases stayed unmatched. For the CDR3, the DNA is TGTGCCAGCAGTACAGGGGTGGGCAATCAGCCCCAGCATTTT. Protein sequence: CASSTGVGNQPQHF.

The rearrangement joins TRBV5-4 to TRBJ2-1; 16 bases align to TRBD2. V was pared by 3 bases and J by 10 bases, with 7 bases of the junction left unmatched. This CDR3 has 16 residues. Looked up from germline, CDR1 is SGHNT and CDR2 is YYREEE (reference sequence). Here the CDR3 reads CASSSGTSGRVGEQFF. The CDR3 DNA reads TGTGCCAGCAGCTCCGGGACTAGCGGGAGGGTTGGCGAGCAGTTCTTC.

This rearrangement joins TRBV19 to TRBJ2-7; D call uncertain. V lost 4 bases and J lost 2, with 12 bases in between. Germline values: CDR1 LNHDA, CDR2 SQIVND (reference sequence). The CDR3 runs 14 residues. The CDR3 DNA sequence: TGTGCCAGTAGTAGCCGACTCCTACCCTACGAGCAGTACTTC. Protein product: CASSSRLLPYEQYF.

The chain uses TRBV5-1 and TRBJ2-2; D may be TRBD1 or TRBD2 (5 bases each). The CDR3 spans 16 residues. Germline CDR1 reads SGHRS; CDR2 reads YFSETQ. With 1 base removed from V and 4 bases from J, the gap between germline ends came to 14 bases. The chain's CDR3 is CASSLFGDGSTGELFF. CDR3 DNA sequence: TGCGCCAGCAGCTTGTTCGGGGACGGTAGCACCGGGGAGCTGTTTTTT.

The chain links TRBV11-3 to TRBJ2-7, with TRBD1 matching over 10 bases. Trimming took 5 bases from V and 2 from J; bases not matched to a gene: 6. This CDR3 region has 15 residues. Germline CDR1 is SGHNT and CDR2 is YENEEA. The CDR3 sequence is CASSAGTGEPYEQYF. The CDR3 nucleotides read TGTGCCAGCAGCGCCGGGACAGGGGAGCCCTACGAGCAGTACTTC.

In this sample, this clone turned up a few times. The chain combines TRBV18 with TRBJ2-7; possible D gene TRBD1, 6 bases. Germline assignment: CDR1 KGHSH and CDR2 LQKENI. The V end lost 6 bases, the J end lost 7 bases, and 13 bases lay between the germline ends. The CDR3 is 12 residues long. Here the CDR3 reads CASSQGFGEQYV. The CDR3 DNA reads TGTGCCAGCTCGCAGGGGTTCGGAGAGCAGTACGTC.

The CDR3 loop reads CASSQAGGPRETQYF. CDR3 coding DNA: TGCGCCAGCAGCCAAGCGGGAGGGCCTAGAGAGACCCAGTACTTC. The V and J genes are TRBV4-1 and TRBJ2-5, with 8 bases matching TRBD2. Germline CDR1 is MGHRA and CDR2 is YSYEKL. Trimming took 1 base from V and 4 from J; bases not matched to a gene: 5. The CDR3 contains 15 residues.